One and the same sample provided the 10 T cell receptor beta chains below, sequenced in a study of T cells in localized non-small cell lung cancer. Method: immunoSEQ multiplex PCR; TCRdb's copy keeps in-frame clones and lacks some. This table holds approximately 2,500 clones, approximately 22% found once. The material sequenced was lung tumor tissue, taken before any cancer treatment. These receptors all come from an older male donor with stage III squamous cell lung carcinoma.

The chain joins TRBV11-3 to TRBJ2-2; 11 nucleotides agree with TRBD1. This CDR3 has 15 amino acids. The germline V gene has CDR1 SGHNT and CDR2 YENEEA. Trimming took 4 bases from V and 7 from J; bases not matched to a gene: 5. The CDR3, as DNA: TGTGCCAGCAGCTACCCCGGGACAGGGGGCGGGGAGCTGTTTTTT. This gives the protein CASSYPGTGGGELFF.

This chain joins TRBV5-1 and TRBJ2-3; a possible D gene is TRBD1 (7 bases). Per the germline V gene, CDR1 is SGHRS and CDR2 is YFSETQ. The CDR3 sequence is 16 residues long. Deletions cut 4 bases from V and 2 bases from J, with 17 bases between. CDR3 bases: TGCGCCAGCAGCCCAGCCAGGGGGGTAGCCACAGATACGCAGTATTTT. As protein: CASSPARGVATDTQYF.

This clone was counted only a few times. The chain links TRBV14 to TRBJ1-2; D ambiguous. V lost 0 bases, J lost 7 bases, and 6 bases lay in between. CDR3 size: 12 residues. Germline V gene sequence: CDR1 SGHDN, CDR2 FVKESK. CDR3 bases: TGTGCCAGCAGCCAAGACTGGCGTGGCTACACCTTC. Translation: CASSQDWRGYTF.

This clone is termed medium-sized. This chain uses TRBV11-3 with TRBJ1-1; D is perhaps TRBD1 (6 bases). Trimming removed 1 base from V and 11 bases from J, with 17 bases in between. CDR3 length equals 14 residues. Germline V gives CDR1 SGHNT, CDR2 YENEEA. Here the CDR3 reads CASSLVLGAYMAFF. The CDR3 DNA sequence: TGTGCCAGCAGCTTAGTTTTGGGGGCATATATGGCTTTCTTT.

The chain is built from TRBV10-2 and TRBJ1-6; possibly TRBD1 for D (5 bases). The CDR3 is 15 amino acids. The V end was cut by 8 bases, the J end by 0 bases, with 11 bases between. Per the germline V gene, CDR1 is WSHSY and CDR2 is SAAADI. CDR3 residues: CASGGLRSYNSPLHF. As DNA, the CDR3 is TGCGCCAGCGGGGGATTGCGCTCCTATAATTCACCCCTCCACTTT.

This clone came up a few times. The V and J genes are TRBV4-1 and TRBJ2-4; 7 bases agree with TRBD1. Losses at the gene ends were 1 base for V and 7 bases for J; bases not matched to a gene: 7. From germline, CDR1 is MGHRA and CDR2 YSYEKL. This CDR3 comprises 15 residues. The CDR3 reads CASSQGRGGHNIQYF. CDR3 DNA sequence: TGCGCCAGCAGCCAAGGTCGAGGGGGCCACAACATTCAGTACTTC.

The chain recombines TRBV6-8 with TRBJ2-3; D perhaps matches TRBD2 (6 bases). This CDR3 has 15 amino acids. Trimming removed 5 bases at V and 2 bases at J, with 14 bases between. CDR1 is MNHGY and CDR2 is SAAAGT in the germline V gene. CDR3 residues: CASSDAGLYTDTQYF. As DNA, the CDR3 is TGTGCCAGCAGTGACGCGGGACTTTACACAGATACGCAGTATTTT.

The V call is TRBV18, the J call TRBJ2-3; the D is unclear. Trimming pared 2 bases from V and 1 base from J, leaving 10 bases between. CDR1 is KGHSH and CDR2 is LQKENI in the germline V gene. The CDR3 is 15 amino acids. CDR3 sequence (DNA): TGTGCCAGCTCACCATTTTCCGTGGGCACAGATACGCAGTATTTT. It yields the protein CASSPFSVGTDTQYF.

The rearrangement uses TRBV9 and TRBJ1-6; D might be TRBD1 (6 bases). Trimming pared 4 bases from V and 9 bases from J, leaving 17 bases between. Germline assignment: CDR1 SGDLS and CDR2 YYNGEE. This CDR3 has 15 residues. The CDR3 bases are TGTGCCAGCAGCCCAAGACAGGTTTCCACTTCACCCCTCCACTTT. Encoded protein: CASSPRQVSTSPLHF.

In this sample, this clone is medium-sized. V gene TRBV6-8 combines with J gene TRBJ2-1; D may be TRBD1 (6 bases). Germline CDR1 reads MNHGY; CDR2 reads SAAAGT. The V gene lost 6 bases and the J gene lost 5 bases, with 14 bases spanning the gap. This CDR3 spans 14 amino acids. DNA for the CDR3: TGTGCCAGCAGATGGGACAAGGGGGACAATGAGCAGTTCTTC. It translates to CASRWDKGDNEQFF.